The 25 T cell receptor beta chains listed next were all sequenced from one sample in a study of Graves' ophthalmopathy and Graves' hyperthyroidism. From RNA, the CDR3 regions of TCR beta chains were amplified and sequenced. HTBI-primed first-round RT-PCR preceded second-round multiplex PCR. TCRdb reprocessed the multiplex PCR reads via MiXCR and lists one record per CDR3 protein. The data show about 740,000 distinct CDR3 sequences, roughly two fifths seen once. The sample consisted of peripheral blood. These receptors all stem from an adult man with Graves' ophthalmopathy.

The chain employs TRBV9 and TRBJ1-5, with a weak D call TRBD1 (6 bases). Germline lookup yields CDR1 SGDLS and CDR2 YYNGEE. This CDR3 is 17 amino acids long. V gave up 0 bases and J gave up 3 bases, with 16 bases separating them. The CDR3 DNA follows: TGTGCCAGCAGCGTAGGTCAGGGGAACCTCGCCAATCAGCCCCAGCATTTT. Its protein product is CASSVGQGNLANQPQHF.

This rearrangement joins TRBV4-2 to TRBJ2-7; D possibly corresponds to TRBD1 (5 bases). CDR3 length: 13 amino acids. Trimming left V 2 bases short and J 6 bases short, with 11 bases between. Germline-derived CDR1 and CDR2 are LGHNA and YNFKEQ. CDR3 sequence: CASSQFQGGEQYF. CDR3 nucleotides: TGTGCCAGCAGCCAATTCCAGGGCGGCGAGCAGTACTTC.

This clonotype came up once. The CDR3 region has the DNA TGTGCCAGCAGCCCACCGGGACTAGCGGGCACCGGGGAGCTGTTTTTT. Translating gives CASSPPGLAGTGELFF. V is TRBV9 and J is TRBJ2-2; 12 bases agree with TRBD2. CDR1 and CDR2 (germline): SGDLS, YYNGEE. V was clipped by 4 bases and J by 4 bases; unmatched bases: 5. This CDR3 is built from 16 residues.

There are a few counts of this clonotype. As DNA, the CDR3 is TGTGCCAGCAGTGAACGGGAGCGCCAGCCCCAGCATTTT. Protein: CASSERERQPQHF. V usage is TRBV6-1 and J usage is TRBJ1-5; D is ambiguous. Germline V gives CDR1 MNHNS, CDR2 SASEGT. The CDR3 spans 13 residues. Trimming took off 2 bases at V and 7 bases at J, with 9 bases between the two ends.

The CDR3 sequence: CASRIREDTEAFF. The CDR3 DNA reads TGTGCCAGTAGAATCAGGGAGGACACTGAAGCTTTCTTT. V usage is TRBV19 and J usage is TRBJ1-1; D perhaps matches TRBD1 (5 bases). Trimming pared 6 bases from V and 3 bases from J, leaving 11 bases between. Germline CDR1 reads LNHDA; CDR2 reads SQIVND (reference sequence). This CDR3 spans 13 amino acids.

J is TRBJ2-7 and V is TRBV7-2; 7 bases align to TRBD1. The CDR3 extends over 14 amino acids. Germline CDR1 and CDR2: SGHTA and FQGNSA. J gave up 3 bases and V 6 bases, and 8 bases lay outside the gene matches. CDR3 in amino acids: CASSGSGQYYEQYF. CDR3 in DNA: TGTGCCAGCAGTGGCTCGGGACAGTACTACGAGCAGTACTTC. The variable domain in full, completed from reference TRBV7-2 and TRBJ2-7, reads GAGVSQSPSNKVTEKGKDVELRCDPISGHTALYWYRQSLGQGLEFLIYFQGNSAPDKSGLPSDRFSAERTGGSVSTLTIQRTQQEDSAVYLCASSGSGQYYEQYFGPGTRLTVT.

Regarding this clonotype: Given a much more abundant clone one base away, this may be a read error. CDR3 DNA: TGCGCCAGCAGCAGGGCGGGACAGGGAATTGGTTCACCCCTCCACTTT. Translated, it gives CASSRAGQGIGSPLHF. The V call is TRBV5-1, the J call TRBJ1-6; 9 bases align to TRBD1. The CDR3 runs 16 residues. Germline lookup yields CDR1 SGHRS and CDR2 YFSETQ. The trim removed 4 bases at V and 9 bases at J, leaving 11 bases unmatched.

The gene calls are TRBV29-1 and TRBJ2-6; 8 bases fit TRBD1. The germline gives CDR1 SQVTM, CDR2 ANQGSEA. The CDR3 is 15 amino acids. The chain's CDR3 is CAGGIRGTGANVLTF. The DNA of the CDR3 is TGCGCAGGGGGCATAAGGGGCACTGGGGCCAACGTCCTGACTTTC.

This clonotype was seen at least ten times. V gene TRBV2 combines with J gene TRBJ2-7, with 10 bases matching TRBD2. The ends lost 4 bases at V and 0 bases at J; junction bases unmatched: 3. CDR3 length: 15 residues. Germline lookup yields CDR1 SNHLY and CDR2 FYNNEI. The CDR3 nucleotides read TGTGCCAGCAGTGTTTCTAGCGGGAGCTCCTACGAGCAGTACTTC. Encoded protein: CASSVSSGSSYEQYF.

This chain joins TRBV13 and TRBJ2-7; 13 bases are shared with TRBD2. Germline-derived CDR1 and CDR2 are PRHDT and FYEKMQ (reference sequence). With 5 bases clipped from V and 2 bases from J, the junction kept 9 bases outside the gene matches. This CDR3 contains 17 residues. CDR3 sequence: CASSASLTSGRAYEQYF. CDR3 DNA: TGTGCCAGCAGCGCCTCCCTCACTAGCGGGAGGGCCTACGAGCAGTACTTC.

This clonotype has ten or more counts. The chain couples TRBV20-1 to TRBJ2-5, with 9 bases that match TRBD2. Germline V gene lookup returns CDR1 DFQATT and CDR2 SNEGSKA (reference sequence). The CDR3 is 16 residues long. The V segment lost 0 bases and the J segment 5 bases; nucleotides outside the gene matches: 10. The CDR3 DNA follows: TGCAGTGCTAGAGAGGGCCTAGCGGGACGGTGGGAGACCCAGTACTTC. Its translation is CSAREGLAGRWETQYF.

The rearrangement links TRBV7-9 to TRBJ2-3; D possibly corresponds to TRBD2 (5 bases). The CDR3 runs to 15 residues. The germline V and J ends were trimmed by 5 bases and 1 base, with 13 bases remaining between them. Per the germline V gene, CDR1 is SEHNR and CDR2 is FQNEAQ (reference sequence). The CDR3 nucleotides read TGTGCCAGCAGCCCCTTGGGGAGTGGCACAGATACGCAGTATTTT. Protein product: CASSPLGSGTDTQYF.

The V call is TRBV4-3, the J call TRBJ2-7, with 8 bases aligning to TRBD1. Trimming cost V 1 base and J 7 bases; bases outside gene matches: 12. The CDR3 sequence is 16 residues long. Germline V gene sequence: CDR1 LGHNA, CDR2 YSLEER. CDR3 bases: TGCGCCAGCAGCCAAGGAGGCAGGGGGCCCTACAATGAGCAGTACTTC. It is translated as CASSQGGRGPYNEQYF.

The chain combines TRBV7-6 with TRBJ2-7, with TRBD2 identical over 7 bases. Unmatched junction bases numbered 15, after V lost 6 bases and J lost 4 bases. This CDR3 spans 16 amino acids. The germline gives CDR1 SGHVS, CDR2 FNYEAQ. The CDR3 reads CASRSLVGREPYEQYF. The CDR3 coding sequence is TGTGCCAGCAGGTCTTTAGTGGGGCGGGAGCCATACGAGCAGTACTTC. Full variable domain (rest looked up from reference TRBV7-6 and TRBJ2-7): GAGVSQSPRYKVTKRGQDVALRCDPISGHVSLYWYRQALGQGPEFLTYFNYEAQQDKSGLPNDRFSAERPEGSISTLTIQRTEQRDSAMYRCASRSLVGREPYEQYFGPGTRLTVT.

The chain is built from TRBV11-2 and TRBJ2-1; weak D call: TRBD1 (5 bases). V was cut by 7 bases and J by 6 bases, with 16 bases left in between. The CDR3 spans 14 residues. Germline assignment: CDR1 SGHAT and CDR2 FQNNGV. The DNA of the CDR3 is TGTGCCAGCAAAATAGGGGCAGGTGGCAATGAGCAGTTCTTC. Translating it yields CASKIGAGGNEQFF.

This clonotype came up many times. The chain recombines TRBV19 with TRBJ1-1; perhaps TRBD1 as D (5 bases). Trimming took 8 bases from V and 6 from J, leaving 13 bases between them. Germline V gene data show CDR1 as LNHDA and CDR2 as SQIVND (reference sequence). The CDR3 spans 12 residues. The CDR3 region is CASDAGDPEAFF. The CDR3 DNA reads as TGTGCCAGTGACGCGGGGGACCCTGAAGCTTTCTTT. The full variable domain, its missing parts supplied by reference TRBV19 and TRBJ1-1, is DGGITQSPKYLFRKEGQNVTLSCEQNLNHDAMYWYRQDPGQGLRLIYYSQIVNDFQKGDIAEGYSVSREKKESFPLTVTSAQKNPTAFYLCASDAGDPEAFFGQGTRLTVV.

V and J are TRBV25-1 and TRBJ2-2; possibly TRBD2 for D (5 bases). CDR1 is MGHDK and CDR2 is SYGVNS in the germline V gene. The CDR3 spans 14 residues. Deletions cut 4 bases from V and 7 bases from J, with 13 bases between. The CDR3 DNA is TGTGCCAGCAGTGCTAGAGCGGAAGGCGGGGAGCTGTTTTTT. Its protein is CASSARAEGGELFF.

CDR3 residues: CSAGLAGGGGNEQYF. The DNA for the CDR3 is TGCAGTGCGGGACTAGCGGGAGGTGGGGGCAACGAGCAGTACTTC. V is TRBV20-1 and J is TRBJ2-7, with 15 positions matching TRBD2. Trimming removed 6 bases from V and 5 bases from J; junction bases left unmatched: 8. The CDR3 has 15 amino acids. The germline gives CDR1 DFQATT, CDR2 SNEGSKA (reference sequence).

V and J are TRBV20-1 and TRBJ1-1, with D unresolved. The germline V and J ends were trimmed by 5 bases and 4 bases, with 14 bases remaining between them. Germline V lookup: CDR1 DFQATT, CDR2 SNEGSKA (reference sequence). The CDR3 is 13 amino acids. DNA for the CDR3: TGCAGTGCTGAAAGGCGTCGGATCACTGAAGCTTTCTTT. This sequence encodes CSAERRRITEAFF.

The rearrangement links TRBV10-1 to TRBJ2-2; perhaps TRBD1 as D (6 bases). CDR3 size: 15 residues. Deletions cut 5 bases from V and 4 bases from J, with 14 bases between. Germline V CDR1 and CDR2: WNHNN, SYGVQD (reference sequence). The CDR3 nucleotides read TGCGCCAGCAGTTTATCAGGGGAAGGCACCGGGGAGCTGTTTTTT. It is translated as CASSLSGEGTGELFF.

This clonotype occurred many times. This chain uses TRBV14 with TRBJ2-5; D is unclear. The CDR3 contains 14 residues. From germline, CDR1 is SGHDN and CDR2 FVKESK. The V end lost 1 base, the J end lost 1 base, and 7 bases lay between the germline ends. CDR3 region: CASSQGNSQETQYF. The CDR3 DNA is TGTGCCAGCAGCCAAGGGAACTCCCAAGAGACCCAGTACTTC.

This clonotype was counted between two and nine times. The CDR3 loop is CASIRDTEAFF. DNA of the CDR3: TGTGCCAGCATCAGGGACACTGAAGCTTTCTTT. This chain links TRBV2 with TRBJ1-1; a possible D gene is TRBD1 (5 bases). The CDR3 spans 11 residues. V was trimmed by 7 bases and J by 3 bases, leaving 6 bases between them. Germline V lookup: CDR1 SNHLY, CDR2 FYNNEI.

This chain uses TRBV12-3 or TRBV12-4 with TRBJ2-7; D possibly uses TRBD1 or TRBD2 (5 bases each). The CDR3 covers 16 residues. The V and J ends lost 3 bases and 0 bases respectively, with 15 bases between them. CDR3 in DNA: TGTGCCAGCAGTTTCGGGGCAGGGAGTAGCTCCTACGAGCAGTACTTC. It specifies CASSFGAGSSSYEQYF.

The CDR3, as DNA: TGTGCCTGGGCGTCAGGGGCCTACGAGCAGTACTTC. It yields the protein CAWASGAYEQYF. V and J are TRBV7-2 and TRBJ2-7; D is perhaps TRBD1 (6 bases). CDR1 is SGHTA and CDR2 is FQGNSA in the germline V gene. Trimming took 11 bases from V and 2 from J, leaving 13 bases between them. CDR3 length: 12 amino acids.

The rearrangement uses TRBV2 and TRBJ1-4, with no clear D. The CDR3 is 15 amino acids. Trimming stripped 5 bases from V and 7 bases from J, with 17 bases between. Germline CDR1 SNHLY, CDR2 FYNNEI. The CDR3 nucleotides are TGTGCCAGCAGTCCTACGACGAGAGGAGGTGAAAAACTGTTTTTT. Its translation is CASSPTTRGGEKLFF.